These 22 T cell receptor beta chains came from one sample sequenced in a study of blood T cell repertoires in COVID-19. Generated by immunoSEQ multiplex PCR, the TCRdb table keeps only in-frame clones and is missing some. The profile shows about 70,000 clones, more than 70% of them singletons. The sequenced material came from peripheral blood. Receptor source: an older woman with acute or convalescent COVID-19.

This chain joins TRBV7-3 and TRBJ2-3; D might be TRBD2 (5 bases). Deletions cut 4 bases from V and 1 base from J, with 15 bases between. The CDR3 runs 16 residues. Germline V gene lookup returns CDR1 SGHTA and CDR2 FQGTGA. CDR3 sequence: CASSSRTGSGTDTQYF. CDR3 bases: TGTGCCAGCAGCTCTCGGACTGGATCTGGCACAGATACGCAGTATTTT.

V usage is TRBV5-1 and J usage is TRBJ2-2; D is perhaps TRBD1 (5 bases). This CDR3 is 15 amino acids long. Germline CDR1 is SGHRS and CDR2 is YFSETQ. V lost 0 bases, J lost 3 bases, and 9 bases lay in between. The CDR3 coding sequence is TGCGCCAGCAGCTTGGGACAGTTAGACACCGGGGAGCTGTTTTTT. The encoded protein is CASSLGQLDTGELFF.

J is TRBJ2-7 and V is TRBV27; D possibly corresponds to TRBD1 (5 bases). Germline-derived CDR1 and CDR2 are MNHEY and SMNVEV (reference sequence). The length of the CDR3 is 12 residues. Deletions cut 8 bases from V and 5 bases from J, with 13 bases between. In DNA form, the CDR3 reads TGTGCCAGCGGCTCAGGGATCCACGAGCAGTACTTC. The encoded protein is CASGSGIHEQYF.

This chain joins TRBV6-5 and TRBJ1-5, with D uncertain. Germline V gives CDR1 MNHEY, CDR2 SVGAGI. CDR3 length: 12 residues. This chain's CDR3 is CVTSQGNQPQHF. For the CDR3, the DNA is TGTGTGACTAGCCAAGGCAATCAGCCCCAGCATTTT.

This chain uses TRBV7-6 with TRBJ2-2, with 9 bases that match TRBD1. Losses at the gene ends were 5 bases for V and 2 bases for J; bases not matched to a gene: 9. Germline loops: CDR1 SGHVS, CDR2 FNYEAQ. There are 17 residues in the CDR3. Here the CDR3 DNA reads TGTGCCAGCAGCGAAACCACAGGGGGCACTAACACCGGGGAGCTGTTTTTT. Amino acids: CASSETTGGTNTGELFF.

The CDR3 coding sequence is TGTGCCAGCAGCTTAGTCAGATTCTCTGGGGCCAACGTCCTGACTTTC. Translation gives CASSLVRFSGANVLTF. V is TRBV7-8 and J is TRBJ2-6; D gene uncertain. V lost 1 base to trimming and J lost 0 bases, with 7 bases between them. This CDR3 has 16 residues. CDR1 SGHVS and CDR2 FQNEAQ come from the germline V gene.

This sequence joins TRBV7-9 and TRBJ2-5; D is perhaps TRBD2 (6 bases). Germline-derived CDR1 and CDR2 are SEHNR and FQNEAQ (reference sequence). CDR3 size: 15 residues. Trimming took off 0 bases at V and 2 bases at J, with 10 bases between the two ends. The CDR3: CASSLALGTQETQYF. CDR3 nucleotides: TGTGCCAGCAGCTTAGCCCTCGGGACTCAAGAGACCCAGTACTTC. The complete variable domain, with remaining parts taken from reference TRBV7-9 and TRBJ2-5, reads DTGVSQNPRHKITKRGQNVTFRCDPISEHNRLYWYRQTLGQGPEFLTYFQNEAQLEKSRLLSDRFSAERPKGSFSTLEIQRTEQGDSAMYLCASSLALGTQETQYFGPGTRLLVL.

J is TRBJ2-7 and V is TRBV5-1, with D perhaps TRBD1 (5 bases). Germline V gene data show CDR1 as SGHRS and CDR2 as YFSETQ. The V end lost 4 bases, the J end lost 2 bases, and 22 bases lay between the germline ends. The CDR3 contains 17 residues. The DNA for the CDR3 is TGCGCCAGCAGCCTCCGATCGTTAGACAGTGAAACCTACGAGCAGTACTTC. Translation: CASSLRSLDSETYEQYF.

The rearrangement uses TRBV7-3 and TRBJ1-5, with 9 bases that match TRBD1. The CDR3 sequence is 15 residues long. CDR1 is SGHTA and CDR2 is FQGTGA in the germline V gene. The V and J ends lost 5 bases and 1 base, in that order; junction bases with no gene match: 3. CDR3 protein: CASSPQGASNQPQHF. The CDR3 DNA reads as TGTGCCAGCAGCCCACAGGGGGCCAGCAATCAGCCCCAGCATTTT.

In its sample, this clone was seen once. The chain employs TRBV9 and TRBJ2-1, with D possibly TRBD1 on 5 matching bases. Germline V lookup: CDR1 SGDLS, CDR2 YYNGEE. CDR3 length: 13 amino acids. V lost 0 bases and J lost 10, with 11 bases in between. The CDR3 nucleotides are TGTGCCAGCAGCGTAGGAAGGGGCTACGAGCAGTTCTTC. Protein sequence: CASSVGRGYEQFF.

This chain connects TRBV6-6 to TRBJ2-3; 8 nucleotides align to TRBD2. V trimming: 4 bases; J trimming: 6 bases; junction bases outside the gene matches: 9. Germline CDR1 reads MNHNY; CDR2 reads SVGAGI (reference sequence). The CDR3 extends over 15 amino acids. The CDR3 coding sequence is TGTGCCAGCAGTTCCGGGACTAGGCTAATTGATACGCAGTATTTT. Its translation is CASSSGTRLIDTQYF.

The genes are TRBV7-9 and TRBJ2-2; 7 nucleotides line up with TRBD1. CDR1 and CDR2 (germline): SEHNR, FQNEAQ (reference sequence). The CDR3 contains 19 residues. J gave up 5 bases and V 6 bases, and 21 bases lay outside the gene matches. As DNA, the CDR3 is TGTGCCAGCAGGACAAACCGACAGGGTGACCTGAGAGGGACCGGGGAGCTGTTTTTT. Amino acids: CASRTNRQGDLRGTGELFF.

The J gene is TRBJ2-1, the V gene TRBV9, with 11 bases that match TRBD2. The CDR3 consists of 16 residues. Germline CDR1 and CDR2: SGDLS and YYNGEE. Unmatched junction bases numbered 3, after V lost 3 bases and J lost 1 base. CDR3: CASSARLAGSYNEQFF. The CDR3 DNA reads TGTGCCAGCAGCGCGAGACTAGCGGGGTCCTACAATGAGCAGTTCTTC. Full variable domain (rest looked up from reference TRBV9 and TRBJ2-1): DSGVTQTPKHLITATGQRVTLRCSPRSGDLSVYWYQQSLDQGLQFLIQYYNGEERAKGNILERFSAQQFPDLHSELNLSSLELGDSALYFCASSARLAGSYNEQFFGPGTRLTVL.

V gene TRBV19 combines with J gene TRBJ1-1, with D perhaps TRBD1 (5 bases). The germline V gene encodes CDR1 LNHDA and CDR2 SQIVND (reference sequence). CDR3 length: 14 residues. V was pared by 1 base and J by 4 bases, with 10 bases between. Here the CDR3 reads CASSIGGGATEAFF. The CDR3 DNA is TGTGCCAGTAGTATAGGAGGAGGGGCCACTGAAGCTTTCTTT.

This rearrangement joins TRBV18 to TRBJ1-6, with 7 bases aligning to TRBD1. The germline gives CDR1 KGHSH, CDR2 LQKENI. The CDR3 sequence is 14 residues long. Trimming cost V 5 bases and J 8 bases; bases outside gene matches: 6. The DNA for the CDR3 is TGTGCCAGCTCAAGACAGGGCGGGGATTCACCCCTCCACTTT. It codes for CASSRQGGDSPLHF.

This chain links TRBV6-5 with TRBJ2-7, with D possibly matching TRBD1 (6 bases). The CDR3 has 15 residues. V lost 0 bases to trimming and J lost 3 bases, with 12 bases between them. CDR1 is MNHEY and CDR2 is SVGAGI in the germline V gene. This chain's CDR3 is CASSYSMSRGYEQYF. Written as DNA, the CDR3 is TGTGCCAGCAGTTACTCGATGTCCAGGGGCTACGAGCAGTACTTC.

This clone was detected only a few times. The J gene is TRBJ1-2, the V gene TRBV10-1; 9 nucleotides agree with TRBD1. Germline CDR1 WNHNN, CDR2 SYGVQD (reference sequence). The CDR3 is made up of 12 amino acids. Unmatched junction bases numbered 6, after V lost 8 bases and J lost 8 bases. The CDR3 DNA reads TGCGCCAGCCCACAGGGGGCTTGCGGCTACACCTTC. Amino acid sequence: CASPQGACGYTF.

This chain joins TRBV5-4 and TRBJ1-2; D not certain. The CDR3 covers 14 residues. The germline V and J ends were trimmed by 5 bases and 4 bases, with 15 bases remaining between them. From germline, CDR1 is SGHNT and CDR2 YYREEE (reference sequence). CDR3 sequence reads: CASSALEAGYGYTF. The CDR3 coding sequence is TGTGCCAGCAGTGCCCTAGAGGCGGGCTATGGCTACACCTTC.

This clone was detected a few times. V usage is TRBV6-5 and J usage is TRBJ2-7, with no clear D. CDR1 MNHEY and CDR2 SVGAGI come from the germline V gene. There are 14 residues in the CDR3. V was trimmed by 0 bases and J by 0 bases, leaving 6 bases between them. The DNA for the CDR3 is TGTGCCAGCAGTTACTCCCCCGGCTCCTACGAGCAGTACTTC. Translated: CASSYSPGSYEQYF.

This clone appeared a single time. V gene TRBV29-1 combines with J gene TRBJ2-4, with D maybe TRBD1 (6 bases). Trimming shortened V by 5 bases and J by 0 bases, and 14 bases separated the two germline ends. Germline V gene lookup returns CDR1 SQVTM and CDR2 ANQGSEA. This CDR3 comprises 15 residues. In DNA form, the CDR3 reads TGCAGCGTTAGAGAGACAGGACTAGCCAAAAACATTCAGTACTTC. Protein product: CSVRETGLAKNIQYF.

The chain couples TRBV7-9 to TRBJ2-7, with 7 positions matching TRBD1. V shed 5 bases and J 4 bases; nucleotides not matched to a gene: 8. The germline V gene encodes CDR1 SEHNR and CDR2 FQNEAQ (reference sequence). This CDR3 contains 14 residues. CDR3 residues: CASSPPVGQYEQYF. CDR3 coding DNA: TGTGCCAGCAGCCCGCCCGTGGGACAGTACGAGCAGTACTTC.

By its share, this clone is medium-sized (0.01 to 0.1%). This CDR3 is also generated by other DNA sequences in the sample. This sequence joins TRBV11-3 and TRBJ1-3, with 8 bases aligning to TRBD1. The CDR3 covers 15 residues. Trimming cost V 5 bases and J 2 bases; bases outside gene matches: 5. Germline CDR1 is SGHNT and CDR2 is YENEEA. The CDR3 sequence is CASSPGQGPGNTIYF. Written as DNA, the CDR3 is TGTGCCAGCAGCCCCGGACAGGGACCTGGAAACACCATATATTTT.